The clone carrying this T cell receptor (beta chain) has more than one count but fewer than ten. Its antigen remains unidentified. One end of the junction fails to match germline, which may point to a read error. Not a single patient had been given any form of treatment at any point before undergoing thyroid surgery. The data are from a study of metastatic and nonmetastatic thyroid tumors. Across the whole study: Repertoires of blood and of tissue (tumor or nodule) from malignant and benign thyroid patients were compared.

Findings and limits, study-wide: Malignant thyroid tumors reportedly had TCR beta diversity that was significantly higher than in benign nodules, in blood and tumor.

In the original workflow: Between-group CDR3 differences, defined by clinicopathological status, yielded a distant-metastasis classifier for papillary thyroid cancer. TCRdb re-called the PCR reads via MiXCR. These V and J calls originate from TCRdb's pipeline instead of the authors' own analysis. This table has fewer than 40,000 clones, less than 50% appearing once. The clonotype was recovered from a male donor with papillary thyroid cancer or a benign thyroid nodule (not recorded which). Some clones in this sample may be carry-over from other donors' samples. Sequenced sample: tumor tissue.

As DNA, the CDR3 is TGTGCCAGTAGTAGTTCCGGGACAGGGTCCTCCGAGCAGTACTTC. It codes for CASSSSGTGSSEQYF. The chain is built from TRBV19 and TRBJ2-7, with 9 bases lining up with TRBD1. The CDR3 runs to 15 residues. CDR1 is LNHDA and CDR2 is SQIVND in the germline V gene (reference sequence).